One and the same sample provided the 4 T cell receptor beta chains below, sequenced in a study of T cell clones after liver transplantation. Assay: immunoSEQ multiplex PCR; the TCRdb copy retains only in-frame clones and omits some. The sample lists roughly 80,000 clones, over 80% seen once, with about 0.52% in the top ten. Source: CD4+ T cells from blood, taken 45 to 47 months after liver transplant. These receptors originate from a human patient who received a liver transplant. Some of the T cells might come from the graft donor.

This clone showed up just once. J is TRBJ2-3 and V is TRBV30; 9 bases align to TRBD2. V trimming: 3 bases; J trimming: 1 base; junction bases outside the gene matches: 5. Germline CDR1 GTSNPN, CDR2 SVGIG (reference sequence). The CDR3 loop spans 15 amino acids. CDR3 sequence: CAWSGLAGRTDTQYF. CDR3 DNA sequence: TGTGCCTGGAGCGGGCTAGCGGGGCGCACAGATACGCAGTATTTT.

The chain links TRBV30 to TRBJ2-1; a possible D gene is TRBD1 (5 bases). CDR3 length: 13 amino acids. Trimming stripped 3 bases from V and 9 bases from J, with 15 bases between. Germline values: CDR1 GTSNPN, CDR2 SVGIG (reference sequence). The CDR3 DNA is TGTGCCTGGAGAAGGTCCAGGGTGGGTGAGCAGTTCTTC. Amino acid sequence: CAWRRSRVGEQFF.

This chain joins TRBV28 and TRBJ2-5, with D perhaps matching TRBD1 (6 bases). The CDR3 is 15 residues long. Deletions cut 8 bases from V and 0 bases from J, with 16 bases between. Germline CDR1 is MDHEN and CDR2 is SYDVKM. The CDR3 nucleotides read TGTGCCAGCCGACCCTTGTCAGGGGACCAAGAGACCCAGTACTTC. This codes for CASRPLSGDQETQYF.

This clone was seen a handful of times. This chain links TRBV21-1 with TRBJ2-2; the table's D gene call, TRBD2, was not cross checked with the DNA. TRBV21-1 is listed as a pseudogene. CDR3 length: 19 residues. CDR3 sequence reads: CASSNQEPSGSQNTGELFF. DNA for the CDR3: TGTGCCAGCAGCAATCAAGAGCCTAGCGGGAGTCAGAACACCGGGGAGCTGTTTTTT.